These T cell receptor beta chains were read from a single sample in a study of T cell responses to AZD1222 COVID-19 vaccine. Sequencing was performed with immunoSEQ multiplex PCR; in TCRdb, only in-frame clones are kept and a portion is missing. The sample shows approximately 140,000 clones, roughly nine tenths of them seen only once. Here the sequenced sample was peripheral blood, taken on day 0 of AZD1222 vaccination. Receptors originate from an adult in good health. The CDR3 runs from the conserved cysteine through the conserved F or W. The order of the fields is J gene, clone size, V gene, D gene, CDR3 protein, CDR3 DNA. D genes are given only for firm matches. Clone sizes are given selectively: once, few, many, or a class where the clone is expanded.

j_gene: TRBJ2-1
abundance: -
v_gene: TRBV4-1
d_gene: -
CDR3aa: CASSRVGLPEQFF
CDR3nt: TGCGCCAGCAGTAGAGTGGGTTTGCCTGAGCAGTTCTTC

j_gene: TRBJ2-1
abundance: -
v_gene: TRBV15
d_gene: TRBD2
CDR3aa: CATSRLGTSGYNEQFF
CDR3nt: TGTGCCACCAGCCGTCTCGGGACTAGCGGCTACAATGAGCAGTTCTTC

j_gene: TRBJ2-5
abundance: once
v_gene: TRBV5-1
d_gene: -
CDR3aa: CASGRTGSQETQYF
CDR3nt: TGCGCCAGCGGCCGTACAGGGTCTCAAGAGACCCAGTACTTC

j_gene: TRBJ1-3
abundance: -
v_gene: TRBV9
d_gene: -
CDR3aa: CASSASAQGRAGNTIYF
CDR3nt: TGTGCCAGCAGCGCGTCGGCCCAGGGCCGGGCTGGAAACACCATATATTTT

j_gene: TRBJ2-5
abundance: few
v_gene: TRBV30
d_gene: -
CDR3aa: CAWSPGQETQYF
CDR3nt: TGTGCCTGGAGTCCCGGGCAAGAGACCCAGTACTTC

j_gene: TRBJ2-3
abundance: -
v_gene: TRBV2
d_gene: -
CDR3aa: CASRQGRGDTQYF
CDR3nt: TGTGCCAGCAGACAGGGACGGGGGGATACGCAGTATTTT

j_gene: TRBJ2-3
abundance: -
v_gene: TRBV27
d_gene: -
CDR3aa: CASSHRGTDTQYF
CDR3nt: TGTGCCAGCAGTCACCGGGGGACGGATACGCAGTATTTT

j_gene: TRBJ1-5
abundance: -
v_gene: TRBV19
d_gene: -
CDR3aa: CATNMGVNNQPQHF
CDR3nt: TGTGCCACCAACATGGGGGTAAACAATCAGCCCCAGCATTTT

j_gene: TRBJ2-5
abundance: -
v_gene: TRBV2
d_gene: TRBD1
CDR3aa: CASRRNRGVQSPQETQYF
CDR3nt: TGTGCCAGCAGACGAAACAGGGGGGTCCAATCGCCCCAAGAGACCCAGTACTTC

j_gene: TRBJ1-6
abundance: -
v_gene: TRBV7-3
d_gene: -
CDR3aa: CASSSGAGGSPLHF
CDR3nt: TGTGCCAGCAGCTCAGGGGCCGGGGGTTCACCCCTCCACTTT

j_gene: TRBJ1-6
abundance: -
v_gene: TRBV9
d_gene: TRBD1
CDR3aa: CASSKLRDSNSPLHF
CDR3nt: TGTGCCAGCAGCAAACTAAGGGACAGTAATTCACCCCTCCACTTT

j_gene: TRBJ1-5
abundance: -
v_gene: TRBV19
d_gene: TRBD1
CDR3aa: CASSGGTGANQPQHF
CDR3nt: TGTGCCAGTAGTGGAGGGACAGGTGCGAATCAGCCCCAGCATTTT

j_gene: TRBJ1-1
abundance: -
v_gene: TRBV9
d_gene: -
CDR3aa: CASSVRGNTEAFF
CDR3nt: TGTGCCAGCAGCGTCCGGGGGAACACTGAAGCTTTCTTT